These T cell receptor beta chains were read from a single sample in a study of blood T cell repertoires in COVID-19. The protocol was immunoSEQ multiplex PCR, while the TCRdb copy is restricted to in-frame clones and leaves out a portion. The sample consists of tens of thousands of clones, just under 90% of them appearing once. The sample comprised peripheral blood. The receptors originated from a woman aged 55-75 years with COVID-19, enrolled during active disease. Each CDR3 is given without its conserved first and last residue. The order of the fields is V gene, D gene, J gene, CDR3 protein. A D gene is named only where the DNA matches it firmly.

v_call: TRBV19; d_call: TRBD2; j_call: TRBJ2-1; cdr3_aa: ASSRLAGGSSYNEQF
v_call: TRBV25-1; d_call: .; j_call: TRBJ2-7; cdr3_aa: ASSPGQTYEQY
v_call: TRBV19; d_call: TRBD1; j_call: TRBJ2-3; cdr3_aa: ASSTPQGADTQY
v_call: TRBV28; d_call: TRBD2; j_call: TRBJ2-1; cdr3_aa: ASSPQTSVGSNEQF
v_call: TRBV27; d_call: TRBD1; j_call: TRBJ2-7; cdr3_aa: ASSQGQGRYEQY
v_call: TRBV19; d_call: .; j_call: TRBJ1-5; cdr3_aa: ASSIVRAGVQPQH
v_call: TRBV30; d_call: .; j_call: TRBJ1-5; cdr3_aa: AWSNRDNQPQH
v_call: TRBV11-2; d_call: TRBD1; j_call: TRBJ1-1; cdr3_aa: ASSLDGRGLNTEAF
v_call: TRBV28; d_call: TRBD2; j_call: TRBJ2-1; cdr3_aa: ASSLAGGPYNEQF
v_call: TRBV2; d_call: .; j_call: TRBJ1-5; cdr3_aa: ASSESGYSNQPQH
v_call: TRBV2; d_call: TRBD2; j_call: TRBJ2-2; cdr3_aa: ASKREGRTGELF
v_call: TRBV2; d_call: .; j_call: TRBJ1-5; cdr3_aa: ASSLDSSYQPQH
v_call: TRBV27; d_call: .; j_call: TRBJ1-1; cdr3_aa: ASSLIGGHKAEAF
v_call: TRBV2; d_call: TRBD1; j_call: TRBJ1-2; cdr3_aa: ASSAPGQKKAGYT
v_call: TRBV15; d_call: .; j_call: TRBJ1-5; cdr3_aa: ATSRDLQLNQPQH
v_call: TRBV28; d_call: .; j_call: TRBJ1-4; cdr3_aa: ASSLSPPREFEKLF
v_call: TRBV6-5; d_call: TRBD2; j_call: TRBJ2-1; cdr3_aa: ASRGGLAPYNEQF
v_call: TRBV28; d_call: TRBD1; j_call: TRBJ1-5; cdr3_aa: ASTIGTGGLPQH
v_call: TRBV29-1; d_call: TRBD1; j_call: TRBJ2-7; cdr3_aa: SVRRQGNYEQY
v_call: TRBV28; d_call: TRBD2; j_call: TRBJ2-2; cdr3_aa: ASRPKRRLAETGELF
v_call: TRBV7-2; d_call: .; j_call: TRBJ2-2; cdr3_aa: ASSRQTDYTGELF
v_call: TRBV15; d_call: .; j_call: TRBJ1-1; cdr3_aa: ATSRGGRTEAF
v_call: TRBV19; d_call: TRBD2; j_call: TRBJ2-2; cdr3_aa: ASSPTTSGEAGELF
v_call: TRBV3-1/TRBV3-2; d_call: .; j_call: TRBJ2-7; cdr3_aa: ASSQRVTGYHEQY
v_call: TRBV5-4; d_call: .; j_call: TRBJ2-7; cdr3_aa: ASSLVAGPYEQY
v_call: TRBV19; d_call: TRBD2; j_call: TRBJ2-1; cdr3_aa: ASSQGLAGRDEQF
v_call: TRBV28; d_call: TRBD2; j_call: TRBJ2-7; cdr3_aa: ASSMGGSRYEQY
v_call: TRBV5-1; d_call: .; j_call: TRBJ1-1; cdr3_aa: ASSLISAGWEAF
v_call: TRBV7-9; d_call: .; j_call: TRBJ1-6; cdr3_aa: ASAGGGEEPLH
v_call: TRBV2; d_call: TRBD1; j_call: TRBJ2-3; cdr3_aa: ASMTGDTQY
v_call: TRBV2; d_call: .; j_call: TRBJ2-7; cdr3_aa: ASSFQGYEQY
v_call: TRBV5-5; d_call: .; j_call: TRBJ1-1; cdr3_aa: ASSLALGPLNTEAF
v_call: TRBV2; d_call: .; j_call: TRBJ1-3; cdr3_aa: ASSDHEIFTGSGNTIY
v_call: TRBV19; d_call: .; j_call: TRBJ1-5; cdr3_aa: ASRHLGGSHGNQPQH
v_call: TRBV4-2; d_call: TRBD2; j_call: TRBJ2-1; cdr3_aa: ASSQTPGLGGYNEQF
v_call: TRBV5-1; d_call: .; j_call: TRBJ1-4; cdr3_aa: ASSSGVVGGHEKLF
v_call: TRBV11-1; d_call: TRBD1; j_call: TRBJ1-6; cdr3_aa: ASSLDGTDNSPLH